Sequencing of this T cell receptor (beta chain) was carried out in a study of control samples from healthy donors and cancer patients. Germline CDR1 reads SGHNT; CDR2 reads YENEEA. The CDR3 has 19 residues. V shed 2 bases and J 3 bases; nucleotides not matched to a gene: 14. The table came from immunoSEQ multiplex PCR; TCRdb's copy has only in-frame clones and leaves some out. Of almost 85,000 clones in the sample, approximately 94% are singletons; the top ten hold 4.8%. V and J are TRBV11-3 and TRBJ2-4, with 9 bases that match TRBD2. This TCR was recovered from a woman aged 18-29 years in good health. The sample taken for sequencing was blood. The CDR3 reads CASSLMRGASGENKNIQYF. DNA for the CDR3: TGTGCCAGCAGCTTAATGCGGGGGGCTAGCGGGGAAAACAAAAACATTCAGTACTTC.